This T cell receptor (beta chain) is drawn from a study of blood T cells in healthy people across ages. PCR was performed a second time for about 7 to 12 cycles using a sample-barcoded 5' primer and a J-beta primer mix. One entry per CDR3 protein, called by TCRdb with MiXCR from the 5' RACE reads. Of 700,000 to 900,000 distinct CDR3 sequences listed, around 24% are singletons. Findings of the study overall: Across samples, TCR beta diversity tracked strongly with naive T cell percentage. More naive CD4+ cells and higher diversity were found in long-lived than in aged donors.

Whenever a sample was processed, at least 6.5 million PBMCs were isolated. This clonotype was counted only a few times. The antigen remains undetermined. V dropped 1 base and J dropped 0 bases, with 8 bases sitting between them. CDR1 and CDR2 (germline): MNHNY, SVGAGI (reference sequence). The CDR3 contains 15 residues. The same sample was also studied in work on T cells of mothers and their children. That investigation notes: Thymic selection molds TCR recombination output in much the same way for related pairs as for unrelated pairs.

The source is a boy younger than 18 in good health. The rearrangement joins TRBV6-6 to TRBJ2-3; no firm D call. The sample consisted of blood. CDR3 loop: CASSYWSESTDTQYF. The CDR3 region has the DNA TGTGCCAGCAGTTACTGGTCCGAGAGCACAGATACGCAGTATTTT.